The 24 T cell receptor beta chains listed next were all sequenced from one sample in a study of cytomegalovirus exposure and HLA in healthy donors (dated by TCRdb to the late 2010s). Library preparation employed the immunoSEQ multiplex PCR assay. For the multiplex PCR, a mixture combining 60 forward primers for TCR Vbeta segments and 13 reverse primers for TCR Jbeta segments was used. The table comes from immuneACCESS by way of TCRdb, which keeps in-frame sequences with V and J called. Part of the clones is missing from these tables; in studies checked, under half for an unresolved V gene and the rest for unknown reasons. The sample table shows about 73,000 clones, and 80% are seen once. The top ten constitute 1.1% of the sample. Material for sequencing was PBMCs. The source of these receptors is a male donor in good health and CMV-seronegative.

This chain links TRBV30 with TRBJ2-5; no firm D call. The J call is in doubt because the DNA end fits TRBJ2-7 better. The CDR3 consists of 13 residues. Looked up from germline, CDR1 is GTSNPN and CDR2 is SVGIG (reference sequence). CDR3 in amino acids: CAWSVGPTYEQYF. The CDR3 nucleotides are TGTGCCTGGAGTGTCGGTCCCACCTACGAGCAGTACTTC.

CDR3 sequence (DNA): TGTGCCAGCAAGAGTGTCCCAGATACGCAGTATTTT. The encoded protein is CASKSVPDTQYF. The genes are TRBV28 and TRBJ2-3, with D unresolved. The germline V and J ends were trimmed by 7 bases and 4 bases, with 9 bases remaining between them. This CDR3 is 12 amino acids long. The germline gives CDR1 MDHEN, CDR2 SYDVKM.

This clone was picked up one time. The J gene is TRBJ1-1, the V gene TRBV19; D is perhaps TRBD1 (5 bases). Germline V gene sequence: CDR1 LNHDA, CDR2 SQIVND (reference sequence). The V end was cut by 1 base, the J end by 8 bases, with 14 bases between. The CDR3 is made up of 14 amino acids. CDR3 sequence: CASSIGGTWNEAFF. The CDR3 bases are TGTGCCAGTAGTATAGGCGGGACCTGGAACGAAGCTTTCTTT.

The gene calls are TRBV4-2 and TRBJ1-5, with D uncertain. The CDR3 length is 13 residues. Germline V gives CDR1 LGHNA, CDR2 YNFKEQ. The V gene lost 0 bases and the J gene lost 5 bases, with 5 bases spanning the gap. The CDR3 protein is CASSQDSDQPQHF. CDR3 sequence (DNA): TGTGCCAGCAGCCAAGACAGTGATCAGCCCCAGCATTTT.

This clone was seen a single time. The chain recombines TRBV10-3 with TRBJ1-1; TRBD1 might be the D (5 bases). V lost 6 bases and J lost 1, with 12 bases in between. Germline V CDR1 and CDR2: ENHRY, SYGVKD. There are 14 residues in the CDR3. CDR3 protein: CAIRSGGGNTEAFF. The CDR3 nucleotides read TGTGCCATCAGGAGTGGGGGGGGGAACACTGAAGCTTTCTTT.

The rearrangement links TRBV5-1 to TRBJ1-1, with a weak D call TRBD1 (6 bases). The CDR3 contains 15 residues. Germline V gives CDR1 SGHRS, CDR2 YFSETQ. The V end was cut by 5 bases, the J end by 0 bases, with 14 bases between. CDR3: CASSPPQGLNTEAFF. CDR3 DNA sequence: TGCGCCAGCAGTCCACCTCAGGGGCTGAACACTGAAGCTTTCTTT. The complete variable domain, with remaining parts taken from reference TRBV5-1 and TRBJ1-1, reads KAGVTQTPRYLIKTRGQQVTLSCSPISGHRSVSWYQQTPGQGLQFLFEYFSETQRNKGNFPGRFSGRQFSNSRSEMNVSTLELGDSALYLCASSPPQGLNTEAFFGQGTRLTVV.

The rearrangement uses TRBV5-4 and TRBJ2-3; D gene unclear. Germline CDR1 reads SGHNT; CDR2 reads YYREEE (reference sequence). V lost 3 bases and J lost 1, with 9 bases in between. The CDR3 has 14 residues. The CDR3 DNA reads TGTGCCAGCAGCTACAACCTTGGCACAGATACGCAGTATTTT. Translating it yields CASSYNLGTDTQYF.

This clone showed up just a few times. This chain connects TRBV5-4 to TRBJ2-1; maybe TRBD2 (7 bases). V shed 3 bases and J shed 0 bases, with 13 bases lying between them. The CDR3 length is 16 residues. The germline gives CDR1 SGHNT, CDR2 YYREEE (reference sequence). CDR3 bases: TGTGCCAGCAGCTCAAGGGGGGGGAGCTCCTACAATGAGCAGTTCTTC. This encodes CASSSRGGSSYNEQFF.

DNA for the CDR3: TGTGCCAGCAGCTTACTCGCCCTTAGCTACAATGAGCAGTTCTTC. This gives the protein CASSLLALSYNEQFF. The chain joins TRBV7-6 to TRBJ2-1; D is undetermined. V lost 2 bases, J lost 3 bases, and 11 bases lay in between. The CDR3 extends over 15 amino acids. Germline V CDR1 and CDR2: SGHVS, FNYEAQ.

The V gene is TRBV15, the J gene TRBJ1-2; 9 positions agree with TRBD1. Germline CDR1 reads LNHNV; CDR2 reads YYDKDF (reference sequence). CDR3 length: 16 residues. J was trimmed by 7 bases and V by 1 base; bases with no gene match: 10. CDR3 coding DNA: TGTGCCACCAGCAGAGTGGGGTATGACAGGGGGGGTGGCTACACCTTC. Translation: CATSRVGYDRGGGYTF.

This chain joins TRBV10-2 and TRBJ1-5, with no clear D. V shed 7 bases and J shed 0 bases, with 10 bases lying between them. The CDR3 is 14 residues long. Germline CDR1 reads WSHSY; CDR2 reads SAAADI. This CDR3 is CASTRSYSNQPQHF. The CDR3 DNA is TGCGCCAGCACTAGAAGTTATAGCAATCAGCCCCAGCATTTT.

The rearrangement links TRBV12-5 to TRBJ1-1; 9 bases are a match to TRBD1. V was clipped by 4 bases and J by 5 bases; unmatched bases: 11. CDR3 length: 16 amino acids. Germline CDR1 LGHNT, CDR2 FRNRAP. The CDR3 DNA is TGTGCTAGTGGTTCGCCGGGACAGGGAAGGAGAACTGAAGCTTTCTTT. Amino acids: CASGSPGQGRRTEAFF.

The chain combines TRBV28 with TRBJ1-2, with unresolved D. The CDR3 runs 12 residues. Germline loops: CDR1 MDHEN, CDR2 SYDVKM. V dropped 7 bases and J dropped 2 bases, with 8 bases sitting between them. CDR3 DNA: TGTGCCAGCAACGCAGGCAACTATGGCTACACCTTC. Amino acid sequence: CASNAGNYGYTF.

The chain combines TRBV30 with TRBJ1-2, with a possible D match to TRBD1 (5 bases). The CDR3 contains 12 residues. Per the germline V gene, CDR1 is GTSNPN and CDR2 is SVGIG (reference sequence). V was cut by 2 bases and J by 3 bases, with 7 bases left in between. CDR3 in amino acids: CAWSSGDYGYTF. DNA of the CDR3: TGTGCCTGGAGTTCGGGGGACTATGGCTACACCTTC. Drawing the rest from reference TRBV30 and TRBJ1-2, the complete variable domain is SQTIHQWPATLVQPVGSPLSLECTVEGTSNPNLYWYRQAAGRGLQLLFYSVGIGQISSEVPQNLSASRPQDRQFILSSKKLLLSDSGFYLCAWSSGDYGYTFGSGTRLTVV.

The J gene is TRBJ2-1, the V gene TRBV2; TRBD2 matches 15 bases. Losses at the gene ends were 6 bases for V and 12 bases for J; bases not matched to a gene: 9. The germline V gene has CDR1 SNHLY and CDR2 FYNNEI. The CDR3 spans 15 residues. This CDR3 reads CASSPGLAGGFWQFF. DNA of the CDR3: TGTGCCAGCAGCCCAGGACTAGCGGGAGGGTTTTGGCAGTTCTTC. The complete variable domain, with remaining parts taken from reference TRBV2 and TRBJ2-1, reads EPEVTQTPSHQVTQMGQEVILRCVPISNHLYFYWYRQILGQKVEFLVSFYNNEISEKSEIFDDQFSVERPDGSNFTLKIRSTKLEDSAMYFCASSPGLAGGFWQFFGPGTRLTVL.

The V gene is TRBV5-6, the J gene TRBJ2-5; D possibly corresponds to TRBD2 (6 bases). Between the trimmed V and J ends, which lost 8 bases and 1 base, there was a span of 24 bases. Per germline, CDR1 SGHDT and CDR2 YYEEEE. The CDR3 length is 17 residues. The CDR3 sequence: CASQKLNSGLIQETQYF. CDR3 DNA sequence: TGTGCCAGTCAGAAGTTAAATAGCGGACTAATCCAAGAGACCCAGTACTTC.

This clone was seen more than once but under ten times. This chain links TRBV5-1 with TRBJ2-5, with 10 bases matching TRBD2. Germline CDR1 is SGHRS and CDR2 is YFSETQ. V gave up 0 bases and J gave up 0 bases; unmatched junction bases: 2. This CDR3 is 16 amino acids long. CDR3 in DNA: TGCGCCAGCAGCTTGGAGACTAGCGGGTACCAAGAGACCCAGTACTTC. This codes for CASSLETSGYQETQYF. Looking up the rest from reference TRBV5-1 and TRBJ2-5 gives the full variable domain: KAGVTQTPRYLIKTRGQQVTLSCSPISGHRSVSWYQQTPGQGLQFLFEYFSETQRNKGNFPGRFSGRQFSNSRSEMNVSTLELGDSALYLCASSLETSGYQETQYFGPGTRLLVL.

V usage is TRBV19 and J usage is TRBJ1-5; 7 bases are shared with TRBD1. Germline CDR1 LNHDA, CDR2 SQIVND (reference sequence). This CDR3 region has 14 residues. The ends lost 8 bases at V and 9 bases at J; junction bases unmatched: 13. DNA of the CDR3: TGTGCCAGTGTGGGGCAGGGGGGACAGAGGCCCCAGCATTTT. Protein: CASVGQGGQRPQHF. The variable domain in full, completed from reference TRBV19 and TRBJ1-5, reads DGGITQSPKYLFRKEGQNVTLSCEQNLNHDAMYWYRQDPGQGLRLIYYSQIVNDFQKGDIAEGYSVSREKKESFPLTVTSAQKNPTAFYLCASVGQGGQRPQHFGDGTRLSIL.

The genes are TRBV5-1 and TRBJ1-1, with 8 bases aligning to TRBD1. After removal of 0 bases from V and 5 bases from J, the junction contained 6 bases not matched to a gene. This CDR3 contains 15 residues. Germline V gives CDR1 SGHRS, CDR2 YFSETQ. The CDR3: CASSLESGGYTEAFF. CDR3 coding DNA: TGCGCCAGCAGCTTGGAGTCAGGGGGCTATACTGAAGCTTTCTTT.

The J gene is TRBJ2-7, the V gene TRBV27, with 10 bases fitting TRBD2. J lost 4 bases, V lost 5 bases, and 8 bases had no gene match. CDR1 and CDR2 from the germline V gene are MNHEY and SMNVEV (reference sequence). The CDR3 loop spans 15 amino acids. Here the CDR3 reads CASSLVASGSYEQYF. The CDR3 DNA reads TGTGCCAGCAGTCTTGTGGCTAGCGGGAGTTACGAGCAGTACTTC.

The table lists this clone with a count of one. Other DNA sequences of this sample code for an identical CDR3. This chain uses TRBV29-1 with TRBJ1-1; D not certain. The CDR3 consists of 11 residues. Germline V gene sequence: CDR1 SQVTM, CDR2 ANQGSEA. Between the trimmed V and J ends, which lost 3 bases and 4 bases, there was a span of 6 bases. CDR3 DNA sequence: TGCAGCGTTGATCGGGGCACTGAAGCTTTCTTT. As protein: CSVDRGTEAFF.

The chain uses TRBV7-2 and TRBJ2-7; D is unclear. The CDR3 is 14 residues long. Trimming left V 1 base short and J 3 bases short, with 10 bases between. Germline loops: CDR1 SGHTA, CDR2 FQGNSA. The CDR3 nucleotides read TGTGCCAGCAGCTTAGTGGTCAGGAACTACGAGCAGTACTTC. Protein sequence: CASSLVVRNYEQYF. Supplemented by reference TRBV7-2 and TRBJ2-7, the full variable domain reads GAGVSQSPSNKVTEKGKDVELRCDPISGHTALYWYRQSLGQGLEFLIYFQGNSAPDKSGLPSDRFSAERTGGSVSTLTIQRTQQEDSAVYLCASSLVVRNYEQYFGPGTRLTVT.

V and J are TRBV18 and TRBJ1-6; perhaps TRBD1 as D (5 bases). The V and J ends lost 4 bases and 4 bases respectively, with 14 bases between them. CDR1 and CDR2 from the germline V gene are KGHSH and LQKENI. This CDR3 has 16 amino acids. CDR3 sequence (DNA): TGTGCCAGCTCACAAACCGGAGGGGTGTATAATTCACCCCTCCACTTT. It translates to CASSQTGGVYNSPLHF.

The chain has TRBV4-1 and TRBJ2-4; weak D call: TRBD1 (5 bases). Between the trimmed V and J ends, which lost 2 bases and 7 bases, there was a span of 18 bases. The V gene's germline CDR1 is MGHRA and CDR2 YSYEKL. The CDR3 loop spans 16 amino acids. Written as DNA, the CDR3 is TGCGCCAGCAGCCAACCTCAGGGAAGGCGAGAGAACATTCAGTACTTC. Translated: CASSQPQGRRENIQYF.